The sequence of this T cell receptor beta chain was determined in a study of shared clonotypes between healthy human individuals. Trimming shortened V by 3 bases and J by 3 bases, and 12 bases separated the two germline ends. The CDR3 has 15 amino acids. Germline CDR1 and CDR2: MDHEN and SYDVKM. Using immunoSEQ multiplex PCR, the repertoire was profiled, and TCRdb retains in-frame clones only, with some absent. The sample gives 550,000 to 850,000 clones, over 65% of which show up once; approximately 1.7% is in the top ten. This chain connects TRBV28 to TRBJ2-4, with D possibly TRBD2 on 5 matching bases. The source of this sequence is a woman aged 30 to 39 in good health. The sample was memory CD4+ T cells sorted from blood. Subset denoted: CD45RA-negative fraction. CDR3 nucleotides: TGTGCCAGCAGTTTTCTAGCCAAAGGCAAAAACATTCAGTACTTC. It encodes CASSFLAKGKNIQYF.